The sequence of this TCR beta chain was determined in a study of blood T cells in healthy people across ages. This clonotype was recorded a few times. Its antigen is currently unknown. The donors, aged roughly 6 to 100, were healthy Caucasians from Russia. Study-level findings and limits: Donor CMV infection status was unknown, possibly confounding age-related changes in expanded clonotypes.

A sample-barcoded 5' primer and a J-beta primer mix were used in a second PCR of roughly 6 to 11 cycles. TCRdb reprocessed the 5' RACE reads with MiXCR, giving one entry per CDR3 protein. The data contain 800,000 to 950,000 distinct CDR3 sequences, 48% of them singletons. In germline, CDR1 is SGHRS, CDR2 YFSETQ. With 7 bases removed from V and 2 bases from J, the gap between germline ends came to 14 bases. The CDR3 is 14 residues long. V gene TRBV5-1 combines with J gene TRBJ2-3; D perhaps matches TRBD1 (6 bases). The sequence derives from a man aged 25-45 years in good health. Sequencing was done on a sample of blood. CDR3 residues: CASGGQTTTDTQYF. CDR3 nucleotides: TGCGCCAGCGGAGGACAGACTACCACAGATACGCAGTATTTT.